A selection of T cell receptor beta chains follows, all from one sample in a study of cytomegalovirus exposure and HLA in healthy donors. Method: immunoSEQ multiplex PCR; TCRdb's copy keeps in-frame clones and lacks some. The table lists about 160,000 clones, more than 75% of them singletons. The sample taken for sequencing was PBMCs. These receptors came from a girl aged 10 to 17 in good health and CMV-seropositive. Both conserved end residues are part of each CDR3.

j_gene: TRBJ2-5; v_gene: TRBV7-8; CDR3aa: CASSPRIAGGETQYF
j_gene: TRBJ1-1; v_gene: TRBV4-1; CDR3aa: CASSQAFKNSMNTEAFF
j_gene: TRBJ2-7; v_gene: TRBV5-6; CDR3aa: CASSLAGGVHEQYF
j_gene: TRBJ2-7; v_gene: TRBV28; CDR3aa: CASSFRGSYEQYF
j_gene: TRBJ1-5; v_gene: TRBV7-8; CDR3aa: CASSFRGAHSNQPQHF
j_gene: TRBJ1-2; v_gene: TRBV7-3; CDR3aa: CASSPTGGGGYTF
j_gene: TRBJ2-1; v_gene: TRBV4-3; CDR3aa: CASSRGGGEINEQFF
j_gene: TRBJ1-2; v_gene: TRBV2; CDR3aa: CASSAAGGYGYTF
j_gene: TRBJ1-2; v_gene: TRBV28; CDR3aa: CASSLLPGQEKNYGYTF
j_gene: TRBJ2-7; v_gene: TRBV2; CDR3aa: CASSDPEVYEQYF
j_gene: TRBJ2-3; v_gene: TRBV28; CDR3aa: CASRNPGGLDTQYF
j_gene: TRBJ2-1; v_gene: TRBV5-8; CDR3aa: CASTPAGEYNEQFF
j_gene: TRBJ2-2; v_gene: TRBV18; CDR3aa: CASSPSSGANTGELFF
j_gene: TRBJ2-1; v_gene: TRBV6-5; CDR3aa: CASQDRASYNEQFF
j_gene: TRBJ1-1; v_gene: TRBV5-1; CDR3aa: CASSLATEDTEAFF
j_gene: TRBJ2-3; v_gene: TRBV2; CDR3aa: CASTPFPTDTQYF
j_gene: TRBJ1-5; v_gene: TRBV5-6; CDR3aa: CASSLAAGGNQPQHF
j_gene: TRBJ2-7; v_gene: TRBV7-9; CDR3aa: CASSVQERPYEQYF
j_gene: TRBJ2-7; v_gene: TRBV19; CDR3aa: CASSLRDRGYEQYF
j_gene: TRBJ1-4; v_gene: TRBV10-3; CDR3aa: CAISDPGQGWNEKLFF
j_gene: TRBJ2-2; v_gene: TRBV10-1; CDR3aa: CASSDGTGELFF
j_gene: TRBJ2-1; v_gene: TRBV4-1; CDR3aa: CASSKRTGYNEQFF
j_gene: TRBJ2-5; v_gene: TRBV7-2; CDR3aa: CASSLARQGRETQYF
j_gene: TRBJ1-3; v_gene: TRBV6-6; CDR3aa: CAGGEIGNTIYF
j_gene: TRBJ2-2; v_gene: TRBV5-4; CDR3aa: CASSLSGTNTGELFF
j_gene: TRBJ2-7; v_gene: TRBV5-4; CDR3aa: CASSFGTAIEQYF
j_gene: TRBJ2-7; v_gene: TRBV11-1; CDR3aa: CASSLNLRDNYEQYF
j_gene: TRBJ1-2; v_gene: TRBV10-2; CDR3aa: CASRDGTGRNGGYTF
j_gene: TRBJ1-4; v_gene: TRBV19; CDR3aa: CASSQTGTGALRGEKLFF
j_gene: TRBJ2-3; v_gene: TRBV4-2; CDR3aa: CASSQTLAGGTDTQYF
j_gene: TRBJ1-2; v_gene: TRBV5-1; CDR3aa: CASSPGTGYGYTF
j_gene: TRBJ2-7; v_gene: TRBV10-3; CDR3aa: CAISGTGVSYEQYF
j_gene: TRBJ2-7; v_gene: TRBV6-1; CDR3aa: CASIKNRDSYEQYF